The 19 T cell receptor beta chains reported below all come from one sample, sequenced in a study of Graves' ophthalmopathy and Graves' hyperthyroidism. The authors amplified TCR beta CDR3 regions from RNA transcripts. First-round RT-PCR relied on HTBI primers, and a second-round multiplex PCR came next. TCRdb reprocessed the multiplex PCR reads via MiXCR and lists one record per CDR3 protein. Found here are 500,000 to 800,000 distinct CDR3 sequences, over 40% of them singletons; the top ten hold 3.3%. Sequencing used peripheral blood. Receptor source: an adult man with Graves' ophthalmopathy.

The DNA for the CDR3 is TGTGCCAGTAAGGGAGGGTTCCGTGGGGCCAACGTCCTGACTTTC. Encoded protein: CASKGGFRGANVLTF. The J gene is TRBJ2-6, the V gene TRBV19; 7 bases align to TRBD2. The CDR3 spans 15 residues. V trimming: 7 bases; J trimming: 3 bases; junction bases outside the gene matches: 6. The germline CDR1 and CDR2 sequences are LNHDA and SQIVND (reference sequence).

In its sample, this clonotype was seen once. This could be a read error, since a much larger clone is one nucleotide away. V usage is TRBV6-5 and J usage is TRBJ2-2; D remains unclear. Germline V CDR1 and CDR2: MNHEY, SVGAGI. CDR3 size: 12 residues. V was shortened by 2 bases and J by 6 bases, with 4 bases between the two germline ends. The CDR3 here is CASSYGSGELFF. DNA of the CDR3: TGTGCCAGCAGTTACGGTTCCGGGGAGCTGTTTTTT.

The chain couples TRBV12-3 or TRBV12-4 to TRBJ2-5, with TRBD1 identical over 7 bases. The junction had 11 bases not matched to a gene; V was cut back by 8 bases and J by 2 bases. The CDR3 is 15 amino acids. This chain's CDR3 is CASGWTGQTQETQYF. CDR3 in DNA: TGTGCCAGCGGATGGACAGGTCAAACGCAAGAGACCCAGTACTTC.

In DNA form, the CDR3 reads TGTGCCAGCACCACAACCCAGACTAGCTATGCTACTACCGGGGAGCTGTTTTTT. Encoded protein: CASTTTQTSYATTGELFF. The chain links TRBV5-8 to TRBJ2-2, with 7 bases lining up with TRBD2. Per the germline V gene, CDR1 is SGHTS and CDR2 is YDEGEE. This CDR3 contains 18 residues. The V and J ends lost 6 bases and 5 bases, in that order; junction bases with no gene match: 19.

In its sample, this clonotype was seen many times. The CDR3 sequence is CASSLYRHNHYEQYF. DNA of the CDR3: TGTGCCAGCAGCTTATACAGACACAACCACTACGAGCAGTACTTC. The J gene is TRBJ2-7, the V gene TRBV7-2, with unresolved D. Germline values: CDR1 SGHTA, CDR2 FQGNSA. The length of the CDR3 is 15 residues. Trimming cost V 2 bases and J 3 bases, with 14 bases left between them. Together with reference TRBV7-2 and TRBJ2-7, the CDR3 gives the full variable domain: GAGVSQSPSNKVTEKGKDVELRCDPISGHTALYWYRQSLGQGLEFLIYFQGNSAPDKSGLPSDRFSAERTGGSVSTLTIQRTQQEDSAVYLCASSLYRHNHYEQYFGPGTRLTVT.

This clonotype occurred many times. The chain links TRBV10-2 to TRBJ1-2, with 8 bases matching TRBD1. Germline CDR1 is WSHSY and CDR2 is SAAADI. The CDR3 sequence is 16 residues long. V trimming: 0 bases; J trimming: 2 bases; junction bases outside the gene matches: 5. CDR3 sequence reads: CASSESRRGRNYGYTF. CDR3 in DNA: TGCGCCAGCAGTGAGTCGCGCAGGGGGCGAAACTATGGCTACACCTTC.

The chain employs TRBV9 and TRBJ2-7, with TRBD1 matching over 10 bases. The CDR3 is 14 residues long. With 3 bases clipped from V and 6 bases from J, the junction kept 6 bases outside the gene matches. Looked up from germline, CDR1 is SGDLS and CDR2 is YYNGEE. CDR3 sequence reads: CASSERQGAGEQYF. The CDR3 DNA is TGTGCCAGCAGCGAGAGACAGGGGGCAGGCGAGCAGTACTTC. The complete variable domain, with remaining parts taken from reference TRBV9 and TRBJ2-7, reads DSGVTQTPKHLITATGQRVTLRCSPRSGDLSVYWYQQSLDQGLQFLIQYYNGEERAKGNILERFSAQQFPDLHSELNLSSLELGDSALYFCASSERQGAGEQYFGPGTRLTVT.

This clonotype was detected many times. V and J are TRBV20-1 and TRBJ2-7, with D maybe TRBD2 (5 bases). V was pared by 7 bases and J by 2 bases, with 21 bases between. The V gene's germline CDR1 is DFQATT and CDR2 SNEGSKA (reference sequence). This CDR3 is 15 amino acids long. For the CDR3, the DNA is TGCAGTGTTAGCCTCGGGCGTGGTAGCGCCTACGAGCAGTACTTC. This sequence encodes CSVSLGRGSAYEQYF.

A remark on this clonotype: A much larger clone lies a single base off, so this may be a read error. This chain joins TRBV7-9 and TRBJ1-2; D not certain. CDR1 and CDR2 (germline): SEHNR, FQNEAQ (reference sequence). The CDR3 has 15 residues. This chain's CDR3 is CASSQDPGTSYGHTF. DNA for the CDR3: TGTGCCAGCAGCCAAGACCCCGGCACAAGCTATGGCCACACCTTC.

This clonotype showed up many times. V and J are TRBV19 and TRBJ1-5; D is possibly TRBD1 (5 bases). The germline gives CDR1 LNHDA, CDR2 SQIVND (reference sequence). The V and J ends lost 10 bases and 2 bases respectively, with 12 bases between them. This CDR3 contains 13 residues. The CDR3, as DNA: TGTGCCACTAGAGGGACGGGCAATCAGCCCCAGCATTTT. Encoded protein: CATRGTGNQPQHF.

This clonotype showed up just a few times. The chain uses TRBV3-1 and TRBJ1-5; no reliable D call. The CDR3 has 14 residues. V lost 5 bases to trimming and J lost 2 bases, with 10 bases between them. CDR1 LGHDT and CDR2 YNNKEL come from the germline V gene (reference sequence). In nucleotides, the CDR3 is TGTGCCAGCAGCGGGCAAAACGGCAATCAGCCCCAGCATTTT. Translation gives CASSGQNGNQPQHF.

This clonotype was counted ten times or more. The rearrangement links TRBV7-9 to TRBJ2-7; weak D call: TRBD2 (5 bases). The germline CDR1 and CDR2 sequences are SEHNR and FQNEAQ (reference sequence). This CDR3 is 13 amino acids long. V was shortened by 4 bases and J by 7 bases, with 14 bases between the two germline ends. The CDR3: CASSSAGVGEQYF. The DNA for the CDR3 is TGTGCCAGCAGCTCGGCCGGGGTTGGTGAGCAGTACTTC.

This clonotype was recorded only once. The chain recombines TRBV25-1 with TRBJ2-7; the D gene is possibly TRBD2 (6 bases). The germline V and J ends were trimmed by 7 bases and 3 bases, with 10 bases remaining between them. The germline V gene has CDR1 MGHDK and CDR2 SYGVNS. The CDR3 runs 12 residues. The chain's CDR3 is CASTSGFYEQYF. DNA for the CDR3: TGTGCCAGCACCAGCGGGTTCTACGAGCAGTACTTC.

On this clonotype: It may be a read error: a sequence one base away is much more abundant. The rearrangement links TRBV7-9 to TRBJ1-1; the match to TRBD1 covers 7 bases. Looked up from germline, CDR1 is SEHNR and CDR2 is FQNEAQ (reference sequence). The CDR3 is made up of 15 amino acids. Losses at the gene ends were 4 bases for V and 1 base for J; bases not matched to a gene: 6. CDR3 sequence reads: CASSSPGTANTEAFF. The CDR3 DNA reads TGTGCCAGCAGCTCCCCCGGGACAGCGAACACTGAAGCTTTCTTT.

There are many counts of this clonotype. V and J are TRBV5-6 and TRBJ2-7, with D tentatively TRBD2 (5 bases). The CDR3 consists of 11 residues. The V and J ends lost 5 bases and 6 bases respectively, with 9 bases between them. Germline values: CDR1 SGHDT, CDR2 YYEEEE. The CDR3 bases are TGTGCCAGCAGGGGGAGACGCGAGCAGTACTTC. As protein: CASRGRREQYF.

This clonotype was detected many times. The chain links TRBV6-6 to TRBJ1-2; D possibly corresponds to TRBD1 (5 bases). V lost 8 bases and J lost 4, with 11 bases in between. CDR1 and CDR2 from the germline V gene are MNHNY and SVGAGI (reference sequence). This CDR3 contains 12 residues. The CDR3 here is CASGGEGYGYTF. In DNA, the CDR3 is TGTGCCAGCGGAGGGGAGGGCTATGGCTACACCTTC.

Ten or more counts support this clonotype. The chain's CDR3 is CASSLWSSVYQETQYF. The CDR3 DNA follows: TGCGCCAGCAGCTTGTGGTCTAGCGTGTACCAAGAGACCCAGTACTTC. The V and J genes are TRBV5-1 and TRBJ2-5; TRBD2 is a possible D gene (6 bases). The CDR3 contains 16 residues. Trimming took off 1 base at V and 0 bases at J, with 13 bases between the two ends. Looked up from germline, CDR1 is SGHRS and CDR2 is YFSETQ.

This clonotype showed up just a few times. The chain joins TRBV9 to TRBJ1-1; D is unresolved. Trimming cost V 5 bases and J 8 bases, with 13 bases left between them. The CDR3 is 12 residues long. Germline values: CDR1 SGDLS, CDR2 YYNGEE. The CDR3 is CASRPRIGEAFF. The CDR3 region has the DNA TGTGCCAGCAGGCCTCGGATAGGCGAAGCTTTCTTT.

The chain is built from TRBV5-6 and TRBJ2-7, with a weak D call TRBD1 (6 bases). CDR3 length: 18 amino acids. Germline CDR1 SGHDT, CDR2 YYEEEE. V lost 4 bases and J lost 2, with 25 bases in between. As DNA, the CDR3 is TGTGCCAGCAGCCTAGCTAAGACAGGACGGTTTGGGCCCTACGAGCAGTACTTC. Protein sequence: CASSLAKTGRFGPYEQYF.